Sequencing of this TCR beta chain was carried out in a study of cytomegalovirus exposure and HLA in healthy donors. For the study at large: HLA-typed donors were the source of around 87 million unique TCRs, which an early data release held. The study's findings and limits: A classifier reportedly called cytomegalovirus status with high sensitivity and specificity. Most TCR sequences were uncommon, yet certain public TCRs appeared in many donors.

This clone was detected a few times. Its antigen is unknown. PCR employed 60 Vbeta and 13 Jbeta primers. TCRdb's table, derived via immunoSEQ multiplex PCR, lists solely in-frame clones and lacks some. Among 110,000 or so clones listed, over 60% were seen once. Germline lookup yields CDR1 SGHRS and CDR2 YFSETQ. The CDR3 covers 18 residues. Trimming took 0 bases from V and 6 from J; bases not matched to a gene: 11. The sample comprised PBMCs. The sequence was collected from a man aged 18 to 30 in good health and CMV-seropositive. The V call is TRBV5-1, the J call TRBJ2-2, with 10 bases fitting TRBD2. The CDR3 loop is CASSLVIGGAGGPGELFF. In nucleotides, the CDR3 is TGCGCCAGCAGCTTGGTGATTGGAGGAGCGGGGGGGCCCGGGGAGCTGTTTTTT.